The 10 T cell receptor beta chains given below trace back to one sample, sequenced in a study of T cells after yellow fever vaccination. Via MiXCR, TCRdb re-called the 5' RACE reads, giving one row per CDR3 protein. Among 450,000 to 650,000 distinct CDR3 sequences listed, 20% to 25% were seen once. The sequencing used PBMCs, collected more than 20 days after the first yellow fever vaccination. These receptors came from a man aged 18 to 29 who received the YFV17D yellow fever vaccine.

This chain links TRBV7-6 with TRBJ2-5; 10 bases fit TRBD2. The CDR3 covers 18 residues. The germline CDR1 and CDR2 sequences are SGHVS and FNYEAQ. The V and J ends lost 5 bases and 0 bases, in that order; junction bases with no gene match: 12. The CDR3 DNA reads TGTGCCAGCAGCCCTGGGACCAAACTAGCGGGGTACCAAGAGACCCAGTACTTC. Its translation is CASSPGTKLAGYQETQYF.

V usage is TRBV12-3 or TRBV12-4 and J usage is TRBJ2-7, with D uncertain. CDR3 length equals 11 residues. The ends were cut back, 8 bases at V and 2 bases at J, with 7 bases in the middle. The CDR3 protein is CASGWTYEQYF. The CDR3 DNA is TGTGCCAGCGGGTGGACCTACGAGCAGTACTTC.

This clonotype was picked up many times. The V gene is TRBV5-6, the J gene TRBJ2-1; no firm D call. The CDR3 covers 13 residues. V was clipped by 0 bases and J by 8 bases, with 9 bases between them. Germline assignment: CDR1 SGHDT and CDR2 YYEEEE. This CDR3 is CASSLVSVDEQFF. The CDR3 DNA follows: TGTGCCAGCAGCTTGGTGAGCGTCGATGAGCAGTTCTTC.

DNA of the CDR3: TGTGCCAGCAGTCTGAGGCAGGGGGACACCGGGGAGCTGTTTTTT. Translating gives CASSLRQGDTGELFF. The chain employs TRBV5-4 and TRBJ2-2; 7 bases are shared with TRBD1. The CDR3 sequence is 15 residues long. V lost 5 bases and J lost 3; bases outside the gene matches: 7. Germline lookup yields CDR1 SGHNT and CDR2 YYREEE (reference sequence).

CDR3 in DNA: TGCAGCGTCATCGTGGGACATTGGACCGGGGAGCTGTTTTTT. Protein product: CSVIVGHWTGELFF. The chain links TRBV29-1 to TRBJ2-2, with a tentative D call TRBD1 (6 bases). V gave up 6 bases and J gave up 5 bases, with 16 bases separating them. This CDR3 is 14 amino acids long. Per germline, CDR1 SQVTM and CDR2 ANQGSEA.

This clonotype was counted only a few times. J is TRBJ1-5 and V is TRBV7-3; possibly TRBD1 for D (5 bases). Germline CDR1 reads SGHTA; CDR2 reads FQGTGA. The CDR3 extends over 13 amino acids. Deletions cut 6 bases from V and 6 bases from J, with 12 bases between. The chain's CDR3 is CASSYGRGQPQHF. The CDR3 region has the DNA TGTGCCAGCAGTTACGGGAGGGGTCAGCCCCAGCATTTT.

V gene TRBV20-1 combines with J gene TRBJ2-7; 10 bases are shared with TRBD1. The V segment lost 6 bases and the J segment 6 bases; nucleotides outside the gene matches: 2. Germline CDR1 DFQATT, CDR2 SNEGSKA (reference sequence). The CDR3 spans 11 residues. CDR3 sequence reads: CSADRGSEQYF. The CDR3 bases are TGCAGTGCGGACAGGGGGTCCGAGCAGTACTTC.

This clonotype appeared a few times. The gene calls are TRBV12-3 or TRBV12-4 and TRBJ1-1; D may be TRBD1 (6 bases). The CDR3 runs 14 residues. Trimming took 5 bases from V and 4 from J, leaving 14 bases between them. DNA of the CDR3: TGTGCCAGCAGTCCAACGGGGGCCCCCACTGAAGCTTTCTTT. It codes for CASSPTGAPTEAFF.

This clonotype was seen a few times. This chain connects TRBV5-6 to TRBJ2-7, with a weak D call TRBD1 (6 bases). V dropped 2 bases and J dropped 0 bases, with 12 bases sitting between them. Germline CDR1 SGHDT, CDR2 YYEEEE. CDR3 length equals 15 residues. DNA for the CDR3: TGTGCCAGCAGCTTCCCGACAGGCCGCTCCTACGAGCAGTACTTC. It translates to CASSFPTGRSYEQYF.

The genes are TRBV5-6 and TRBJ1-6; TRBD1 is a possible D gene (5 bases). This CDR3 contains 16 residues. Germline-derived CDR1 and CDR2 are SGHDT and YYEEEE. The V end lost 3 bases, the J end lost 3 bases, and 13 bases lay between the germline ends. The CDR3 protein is CASSSQGGGYNSPLHF. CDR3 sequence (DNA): TGTGCCAGCAGCTCCCAGGGAGGAGGCTATAATTCACCCCTCCACTTT.